This T cell receptor (beta chain) appears in the sequencing data of a study of yellow fever vaccine responses in identical twins. Trimming took off 9 bases at V and 4 bases at J, with 14 bases between the two ends. Per the germline V gene, CDR1 is MNHEY and CDR2 is SVGEGT. This CDR3 spans 13 amino acids. TCRdb passed the RT-PCR reads through MiXCR, listing each CDR3 protein once. The profile covers about 4,000 distinct CDR3 sequences, with 81% appearing a single time and approximately 4% taken by the ten largest. The chain has TRBV6-2 or TRBV6-3 and TRBJ2-3; D call uncertain. Sequencing used T cells from blood (PBMCs), unsorted or a sorted subset (not recorded which), obtained before or after yellow fever vaccination (not recorded which). The source of this sequence is a woman under 30 who received the yellow fever vaccine. CDR3 amino acids: CASRRRVSDTQYF. The CDR3 DNA sequence: TGTGCCAGTCGACGCCGAGTTTCAGATACGCAGTATTTT.